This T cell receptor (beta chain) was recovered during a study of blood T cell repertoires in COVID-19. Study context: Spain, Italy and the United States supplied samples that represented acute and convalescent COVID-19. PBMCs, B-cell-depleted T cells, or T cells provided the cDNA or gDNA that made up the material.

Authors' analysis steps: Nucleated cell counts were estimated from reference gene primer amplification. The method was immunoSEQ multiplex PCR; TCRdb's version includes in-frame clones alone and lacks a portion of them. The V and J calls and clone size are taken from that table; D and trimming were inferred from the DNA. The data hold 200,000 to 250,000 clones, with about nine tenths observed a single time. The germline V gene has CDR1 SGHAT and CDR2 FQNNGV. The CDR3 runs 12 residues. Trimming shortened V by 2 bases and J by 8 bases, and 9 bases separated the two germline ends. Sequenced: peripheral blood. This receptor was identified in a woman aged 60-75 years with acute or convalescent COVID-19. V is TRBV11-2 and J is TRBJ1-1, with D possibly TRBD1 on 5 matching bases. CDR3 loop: CASSLNPGEAFF. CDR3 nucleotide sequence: TGTGCCAGCAGCTTAAACCCAGGGGAAGCTTTCTTT.